This TCR beta chain came from a study of molecular identifiers for immune sequencing clone quantification. Study background: The replicate experiment used RNA from 20,000 or 100,000 naive CD8 cells. This RNA was split into five aliquots, and four of them were sequenced.

Study-wide results and limits: Underestimation of highly expanded clone sizes could arise where identical TCR molecules share a barcode.

Previously described methods with listed TCR primers produced the bulk TCR libraries. Via MiXCR, TCRdb re-called the PCR reads, giving one row per CDR3 protein. The sample records 88,000 or so distinct CDR3 sequences, 20% to 25% being singletons. This clonotype was seen repeatedly, ten times or more. Its target is not known. Germline V gene sequence: CDR1 GTSNPN, CDR2 SVGIG (reference sequence). Trimming cost V 3 bases and J 2 bases, with 7 bases left between them. CDR3 length equals 12 residues. Sequenced: naive CD8+ T cells from blood, with Jurkat cell RNA spiked in. The subset is: FACS-sorted CD8+CD4-CCR7+CD45RA+ naive T cells. V gene TRBV30 combines with J gene TRBJ1-2, with D possibly TRBD1 on 5 matching bases. The receptor was derived from a human donor in good health. Some libraries in this study had Jurkat cell RNA spiked in. The CDR3 here is CAWSDSNYGYTF. The DNA of the CDR3 is TGTGCCTGGAGCGACAGCAACTATGGCTACACCTTC.